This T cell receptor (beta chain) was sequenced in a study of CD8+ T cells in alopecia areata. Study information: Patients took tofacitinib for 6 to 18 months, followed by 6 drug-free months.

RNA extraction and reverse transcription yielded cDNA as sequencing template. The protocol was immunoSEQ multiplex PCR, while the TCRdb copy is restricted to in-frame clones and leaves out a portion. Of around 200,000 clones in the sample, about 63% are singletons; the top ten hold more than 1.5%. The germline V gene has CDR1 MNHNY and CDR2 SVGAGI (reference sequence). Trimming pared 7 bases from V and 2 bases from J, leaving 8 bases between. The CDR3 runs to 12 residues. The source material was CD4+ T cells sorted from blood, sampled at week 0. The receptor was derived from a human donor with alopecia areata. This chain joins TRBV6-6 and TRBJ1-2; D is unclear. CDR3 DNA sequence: TGTGCCAGCAAGAGGGAAAACTATGGCTACACCTTC. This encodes CASKRENYGYTF.